These 20 T cell receptor beta chains were sequenced from one sample in a study of T cell responses to AZD1222 COVID-19 vaccine. The assay was immunoSEQ multiplex PCR, and TCRdb's table has in-frame clones only and misses some. The sample contains over 140,000 clones, 90% to 95% of which appear only once. This sample comprised peripheral blood, obtained 28 days after the second AZD1222 dose. All receptors derive from an adult who received the AZD1222 COVID-19 vaccine.

V gene TRBV19 combines with J gene TRBJ1-3, with D hard to call. Germline V gene data show CDR1 as LNHDA and CDR2 as SQIVND (reference sequence). This CDR3 region has 14 residues. Trimming removed 8 bases from V and 2 bases from J, with 13 bases in between. This chain's CDR3 is CASELSGTGNTIYF. The CDR3, as DNA: TGTGCCAGTGAATTAAGCGGCACTGGAAACACCATATATTTT.

The chain carries TRBV5-1 and TRBJ1-2; 7 bases match TRBD1. CDR1 is SGHRS, CDR2 YFSETQ, per germline. The CDR3 contains 14 residues. The ends lost 3 bases at V and 4 bases at J; junction bases unmatched: 6. The CDR3: CASSWTTGTYGYTF. DNA for the CDR3: TGCGCCAGCAGCTGGACGACAGGGACCTATGGCTACACCTTC.

The chain uses TRBV6-5 and TRBJ1-2; 11 nucleotides agree with TRBD1. Trimming removed 7 bases from V and 5 bases from J; junction bases left unmatched: 9. The germline gives CDR1 MNHEY, CDR2 SVGAGI. The CDR3 is 15 amino acids. CDR3 nucleotide sequence: TGTGCCAGCATCCTGGACAGGGGGCGCAATTATGGCTACACCTTC. Translating gives CASILDRGRNYGYTF.

The gene calls are TRBV5-1 and TRBJ1-2; tentative D call: TRBD1 (6 bases). V was pared by 7 bases and J by 1 base, with 14 bases between. Per germline, CDR1 SGHRS and CDR2 YFSETQ. The CDR3 has 14 amino acids. The CDR3 protein is CASGEDSHNYGYTF. CDR3 DNA sequence: TGCGCCAGCGGAGAGGACAGCCATAACTATGGCTACACCTTC.

The V call is TRBV6-5, the J call TRBJ2-1, with 10 nucleotides matching TRBD2. Looked up from germline, CDR1 is MNHEY and CDR2 is SVGAGI. The CDR3 is made up of 14 amino acids. V was pared by 5 bases and J by 7 bases, with 5 bases of the junction left unmatched. The CDR3 spells CASSRSGGLNEQFF. The CDR3, as DNA: TGTGCCAGCAGTCGTAGCGGGGGGTTAAATGAGCAGTTCTTC.

J is TRBJ1-1 and V is TRBV2; 9 bases map to TRBD1. With V trimmed by 6 bases and J by 0 bases, 2 bases remained unmatched. Germline V CDR1 and CDR2: SNHLY, FYNNEI. The CDR3 spans 14 residues. The CDR3 here is CASRGDRVNTEAFF. The CDR3 DNA sequence: TGTGCCAGCAGGGGGGACAGGGTGAACACTGAAGCTTTCTTT.

The CDR3 loop reads CASSEPRDTGITGELFF. CDR3 nucleotides: TGTGCCAGCAGTGAACCCCGGGACACCGGAATCACCGGGGAGCTGTTTTTT. The gene calls are TRBV2 and TRBJ2-2, with D possibly matching TRBD1 (6 bases). Germline V gene data show CDR1 as SNHLY and CDR2 as FYNNEI. Trimming shortened V by 2 bases and J by 4 bases, and 17 bases separated the two germline ends. The CDR3 loop spans 17 amino acids.

This clone was found once. The junction differs from germline at one of its ends, possibly a read error. J is TRBJ1-2 and V is TRBV20-1; D gene ambiguous. The CDR3 sequence is 11 residues long. Germline CDR1 reads DFQATT; CDR2 reads SNEGSKA (reference sequence). The CDR3 is CSAFGISPAIF. CDR3 sequence (DNA): TGCAGTGCTTTTGGGATCTCTCCTGCGATCTTC.

This sequence joins TRBV7-9 and TRBJ2-7; D is ambiguous. The CDR3 sequence is 13 residues long. V lost 5 bases to trimming and J lost 2 bases, with 10 bases between them. The germline CDR1 and CDR2 sequences are SEHNR and FQNEAQ (reference sequence). The CDR3 sequence is CASSAPSAYEQYF. CDR3 DNA: TGTGCCAGCAGCGCCCCGAGCGCCTACGAGCAGTACTTC.

The chain has TRBV27 and TRBJ2-1, with 12 bases fitting TRBD2. This CDR3 is built from 16 residues. The germline V gene encodes CDR1 MNHEY and CDR2 SMNVEV (reference sequence). Unmatched junction bases numbered 4, after V lost 1 base and J lost 6 bases. CDR3 in DNA: TGTGCCAGCAGTTTATATCGGACTAGCGGGATCAATGAGCAGTTCTTC. This sequence encodes CASSLYRTSGINEQFF.

The chain uses TRBV15 and TRBJ1-1; 8 bases match TRBD1. The CDR3 consists of 17 residues. V dropped 0 bases and J dropped 8; count of bases not matched to a gene: 14. Germline lookup yields CDR1 LNHNV and CDR2 YYDKDF (reference sequence). The CDR3 here is CATSRDPVGRGREEAFF. The CDR3 region has the DNA TGTGCCACCAGCAGAGATCCGGTGGGCAGGGGGCGCGAAGAAGCTTTCTTT.

The chain combines TRBV7-9 with TRBJ2-5; TRBD2 is a possible D gene (7 bases). This CDR3 has 14 amino acids. Deletions cut 5 bases from V and 5 bases from J, with 15 bases between. Germline loops: CDR1 SEHNR, CDR2 FQNEAQ (reference sequence). This chain's CDR3 is CASSPGGGRETQYF. The CDR3 DNA reads TGTGCCAGCAGCCCTGGGGGGGGCCGGGAGACCCAGTACTTC. Filled out from reference TRBV7-9 and TRBJ2-5, the complete variable domain reads DTGVSQNPRHKITKRGQNVTFRCDPISEHNRLYWYRQTLGQGPEFLTYFQNEAQLEKSRLLSDRFSAERPKGSFSTLEIQRTEQGDSAMYLCASSPGGGRETQYFGPGTRLLVL.

This clone showed up just once. One end of the junction is discordant with germline, which a read error may explain. The rearrangement uses TRBV5-6 and TRBJ1-2; possible D gene TRBD1, 5 bases. This CDR3 contains 11 residues. The V gene's germline CDR1 is SGHDT and CDR2 YYEEEE. The CDR3 DNA sequence: TGCGCCAGCGAGGCGGGGCGGGGCTACACCTTC. Its protein product is CASEAGRGYTF. The whole variable domain, remainder taken from reference TRBV5-6 and TRBJ1-2, is DAGVTQSPTHLIKTRGQQVTLRCSPKSGHDTVSWYQQALGQGPQFIFQYYEEEERQRGNFPDRFSGHQFPNYSSELNVNALLLGDSALYLCASEAGRGYTFGSGTRLTVV.

The count of this clone is one. The germline gene is not matched at one end of the junction; a read error may be the cause. The rearrangement joins TRBV9 to TRBJ2-7; 9 bases agree with TRBD1. Germline lookup yields CDR1 SGDLS and CDR2 YYNGEE. The CDR3 sequence is 16 residues long. The chain's CDR3 is CAGSLGRDRVFDEQYF. The DNA of the CDR3 is TGTGCCGGCAGCCTAGGGCGGGACAGGGTGTTCGACGAGCAGTACTTC.

V gene TRBV19 combines with J gene TRBJ2-3, with 12 bases that match TRBD2. J gave up 0 bases and V 11 bases, and 9 bases lay outside the gene matches. CDR1 and CDR2 (germline): LNHDA, SQIVND (reference sequence). The CDR3 is 16 amino acids. The CDR3 DNA reads as TGTGCCTCCTCTCCCGGGACTAGCGGGAGCACAGATACGCAGTATTTT. Its translation: CASSPGTSGSTDTQYF.

The chain links TRBV6-5 to TRBJ2-7, with TRBD2 as a possible D gene (5 bases). In germline, CDR1 is MNHEY, CDR2 SVGAGI. Trimming pared 10 bases from V and 6 bases from J, leaving 19 bases between. The CDR3 is 13 residues long. CDR3 in amino acids: CATCGLGSREQYF. CDR3 coding DNA: TGTGCCACCTGCGGGTTGGGGTCTCGCGAGCAGTACTTC.

The rearrangement joins TRBV6-9 to TRBJ2-5; D call uncertain. Germline V CDR1 and CDR2: MNHGY, SVAAGI. V lost 3 bases and J 1 base, leaving 6 bases between the germline ends. The CDR3 sequence is 13 residues long. The CDR3, as DNA: TGTGCCAGCAGTTACATAAGCCAAGAGACCCAGTACTTC. Translation gives CASSYISQETQYF.

This rearrangement joins TRBV18 to TRBJ2-7; D is unresolved. The germline V gene has CDR1 KGHSH and CDR2 LQKENI. V lost 1 base to trimming and J lost 5 bases, with 15 bases between them. CDR3 size: 15 residues. The CDR3: CASSPQTYYSHEQYF. The DNA of the CDR3 is TGTGCCAGCTCACCACAGACATACTATAGCCACGAGCAGTACTTC.

The chain links TRBV29-1 to TRBJ2-3; no definite D call. This CDR3 contains 12 residues. Trimming pared 4 bases from V and 2 bases from J, leaving 7 bases between. Germline V gene sequence: CDR1 SQVTM, CDR2 ANQGSEA. The CDR3 protein is CSVGAVTDTQYF. In nucleotides, the CDR3 is TGCAGCGTTGGGGCTGTCACAGATACGCAGTATTTT.

The chain links TRBV9 to TRBJ2-1, with TRBD2 identical over 12 bases. The length of the CDR3 is 15 residues. V was pared by 0 bases and J by 8 bases, with 3 bases of the junction left unmatched. The germline V gene encodes CDR1 SGDLS and CDR2 YYNGEE. CDR3 in DNA: TGTGCCAGCAGCGTAGGACTAGCGGGAGTCGATGAGCAGTTCTTC. It yields the protein CASSVGLAGVDEQFF.